This T cell receptor (beta chain) was identified in a study of cytomegalovirus exposure and HLA in healthy donors. Study-level points and caveats: Later analysis demonstrated an association between a missense DCLRE1C variant and TCR beta V- and J-gene trimming.

PCR involved 60 Vbeta and 13 Jbeta primers. Some clones are missing from TCRdb's copy, which holds only in-frame ones; the method was immunoSEQ multiplex PCR. The sample holds about 190,000 clones; 60% to 80% are singletons and the top ten take approximately 2%. On this clone: Its antigen is currently unknown.

The CDR3 has 14 amino acids. V lost 0 bases to trimming and J lost 5 bases, with 9 bases between them. Germline lookup yields CDR1 SGHRS and CDR2 YFSETQ. Sequencing used PBMCs. The chain uses TRBV5-1 and TRBJ2-4; weak D call: TRBD1 (6 bases). The TCR sequence derives from a woman younger than 45 in good health and CMV-seropositive. CDR3 in amino acids: CASSLVGAQNIQYF. In DNA, the CDR3 is TGCGCCAGCAGCTTGGTGGGGGCGCAAAACATTCAGTACTTC.